This T cell receptor beta chain stems from a study of T-cell reconstitution after alpha-beta-depleted transplantation in children. Notes on the study in general: Several hundred graft clones that had expanded were reportedly the source of alpha-beta T cells about two months after transplant. Among T cells one year after transplant, newly produced cells accounted for most counts and diversity.

As concerns this clonotype: Its antigen is still unknown.

As it was prepared, the TCRbeta library received unique molecular identifiers. TCRdb fed the PCR reads into MiXCR, producing one record per CDR3 protein. The sample carries 400,000 to 450,000 distinct CDR3 sequences, approximately 42% recorded once. CDR3 length: 11 amino acids. Per the germline V gene, CDR1 is SQVTM and CDR2 is ANQGSEA. The V end was cut by 4 bases, the J end by 0 bases, with 4 bases between. The sequencing here drew on PBMCs, taken before TCRalphabeta/CD19-depleted stem cell transplant. This TCR was sampled from a girl aged 2 to 9 with aplastic anemia, due to receive a stem cell transplant. This chain joins TRBV29-1 and TRBJ2-7; unclear D gene. The CDR3 here is CSVGSSYEQYF. The CDR3 DNA is TGCAGCGTTGGCAGCTCCTACGAGCAGTACTTC.